These 6 T cell receptor beta chains share one sample of origin, sequenced in a study of blood T cells in healthy people across ages. The use of a sample-barcoded 5' primer and a J-beta primer mix characterized a second PCR of 7 to 11 cycles. TCRdb used MiXCR to reprocess the 5' RACE reads, holding one entry per CDR3 protein. The data contain about 810,000 distinct CDR3 sequences, approximately 35% of them singletons. Sample: blood. The receptor source for this set is a man between 18 and 35 years old in good health.

This clonotype occurred a few times. CDR3 coding DNA: TGTGCCAGCAGCTCCACAGGGTGGAGCACAGATACGCAGTATTTT. It is translated as CASSSTGWSTDTQYF. The chain joins TRBV7-2 to TRBJ2-3, with TRBD1 as a possible D gene (6 bases). The CDR3 is 15 residues long. V dropped 4 bases and J dropped 0 bases, with 11 bases sitting between them. Germline-derived CDR1 and CDR2 are SGHTA and FQGNSA. Supplemented by reference TRBV7-2 and TRBJ2-3, the full variable domain reads GAGVSQSPSNKVTEKGKDVELRCDPISGHTALYWYRQSLGQGLEFLIYFQGNSAPDKSGLPSDRFSAERTGGSVSTLTIQRTQQEDSAVYLCASSSTGWSTDTQYFGPGTRLTVL.

The chain is built from TRBV4-2 and TRBJ2-5; maybe TRBD1 (6 bases). Trimming took off 3 bases at V and 1 base at J, with 18 bases between the two ends. The CDR3 has 17 residues. Looked up from germline, CDR1 is LGHNA and CDR2 is YNFKEQ. The CDR3 region is CASSQFPQGRGQETQYF. Written as DNA, the CDR3 is TGTGCCAGCAGCCAGTTCCCTCAGGGGAGAGGCCAAGAGACCCAGTACTTC.

The chain couples TRBV4-2 to TRBJ1-5; perhaps TRBD1 as D (5 bases). V shed 0 bases and J shed 0 bases, with 15 bases lying between them. The V gene's germline CDR1 is LGHNA and CDR2 YNFKEQ. There are 18 residues in the CDR3. The CDR3, as DNA: TGTGCCAGCAGCCAAGATCTACGGGGCTCAGTTAGCAATCAGCCCCAGCATTTT. Translating gives CASSQDLRGSVSNQPQHF.

The chain is built from TRBV7-3 and TRBJ2-1, with a tentative D call TRBD2 (7 bases). The J call may be faulty, since TRBJ2-7 better matches the DNA end. The CDR3 is made up of 14 amino acids. Germline values: CDR1 SGHTA, CDR2 FQGTGA. Here the CDR3 reads CASSLGGQNNEQYF. The CDR3 nucleotides are TGTGCCAGCAGCTTGGGGGGGCAGAACAATGAGCAGTACTTC.

This clonotype was seen a few times. V and J are TRBV5-4 and TRBJ2-5, with D perhaps matching TRBD1 or TRBD2 (5 bases each). Trimming cost V 5 bases and J 1 base, with 9 bases left between them. Germline V CDR1 and CDR2: SGHNT, YYREEE (reference sequence). This CDR3 spans 13 amino acids. CDR3 nucleotide sequence: TGTGCCAGCAGGCCGGGGCCCCAAGAGACCCAGTACTTC. This gives the protein CASRPGPQETQYF.

This clonotype was recorded once. The chain carries TRBV12-3 or TRBV12-4 and TRBJ1-2; D possibly corresponds to TRBD1 (6 bases). The V end was cut by 5 bases, the J end by 8 bases, with 18 bases between. The CDR3 loop spans 14 amino acids. CDR3 region: CASSEQGWAEGYTF. CDR3 coding DNA: TGTGCCAGCAGTGAACAGGGTTGGGCGGAGGGCTACACCTTC.